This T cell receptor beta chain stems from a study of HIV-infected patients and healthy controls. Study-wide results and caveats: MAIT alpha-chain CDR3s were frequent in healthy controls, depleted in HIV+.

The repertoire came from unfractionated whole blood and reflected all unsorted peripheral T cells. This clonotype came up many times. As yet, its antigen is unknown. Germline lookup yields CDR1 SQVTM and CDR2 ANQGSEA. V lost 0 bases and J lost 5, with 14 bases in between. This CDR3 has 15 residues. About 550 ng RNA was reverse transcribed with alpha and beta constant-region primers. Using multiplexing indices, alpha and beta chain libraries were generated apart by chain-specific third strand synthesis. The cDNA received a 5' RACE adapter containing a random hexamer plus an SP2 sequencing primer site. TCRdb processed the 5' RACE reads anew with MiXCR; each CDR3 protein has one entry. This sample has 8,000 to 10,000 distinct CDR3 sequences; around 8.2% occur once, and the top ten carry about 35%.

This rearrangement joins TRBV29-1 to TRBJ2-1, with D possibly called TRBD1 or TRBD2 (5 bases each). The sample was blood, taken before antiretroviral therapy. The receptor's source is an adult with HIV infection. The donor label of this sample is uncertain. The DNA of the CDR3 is TGCAGCGTTGAAGATGAGGGGCCTGAAGACAATGAGCAGTTCTTC. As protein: CSVEDEGPEDNEQFF.